The 5 T cell receptor beta chains below come from one sample, sequenced in a study of T-cell reconstitution after alpha-beta-depleted transplantation in children. The TCRbeta library was prepared with unique molecular identifiers. A single record per CDR3 protein comes from TCRdb applying MiXCR to the PCR reads. This repertoire shows 450,000 to 550,000 distinct CDR3 sequences, roughly an eighth found once; its top ten account for roughly 15%. Sequencing used PBMCs, mostly from graft donor cells, obtained 180 days after TCRalphabeta/CD19-depleted stem cell transplant. These receptors came from a female patient aged 2-9 years who had a stem cell transplant for aplastic anemia, so the T cells may come from the graft donor.

This clonotype has only a few counts. The chain couples TRBV19 to TRBJ2-1, with 9 positions matching TRBD1. This CDR3 is 15 amino acids long. Germline V gene sequence: CDR1 LNHDA, CDR2 SQIVND (reference sequence). The V segment lost 3 bases and the J segment 8 bases; nucleotides outside the gene matches: 8. For the CDR3, the DNA is TGTGCCAGTAGTATTTACGGACAGGGGCGTCATGAGCAGTTCTTC. Its protein is CASSIYGQGRHEQFF.

The chain carries TRBV6-5 and TRBJ1-3; D is undetermined. The V gene lost 2 bases and the J gene lost 3 bases, with 11 bases spanning the gap. Per germline, CDR1 MNHEY and CDR2 SVGAGI. This CDR3 is built from 15 residues. The CDR3 loop reads CASSYRQPVGNTIYF. CDR3 bases: TGTGCCAGCAGTTACCGTCAGCCAGTTGGAAACACCATATATTTT.

This clonotype was recorded a few times. The chain couples TRBV6-5 to TRBJ2-2; 7 nucleotides align to TRBD2. Germline V gene lookup returns CDR1 MNHEY and CDR2 SVGAGI. The length of the CDR3 is 17 residues. V lost 1 base and J lost 6; bases outside the gene matches: 11. The CDR3 here is CASSYLTAGVYPGELFF. The CDR3 DNA is TGTGCCAGCAGTTACTTGACCGCGGGAGTGTACCCCGGGGAGCTGTTTTTT.

This clonotype was counted between two and nine times. The chain couples TRBV12-3 or TRBV12-4 to TRBJ2-7; no clear D gene. The CDR3 runs to 16 residues. V dropped 6 bases and J dropped 8 bases, with 26 bases sitting between them. CDR3 sequence: CASSHLSGCSCEKQYV. CDR3 DNA: TGTGCCAGCAGCCACCTGTCTGGCTGTTCGTGCGAAAAGCAGTACGTC.

This clonotype has only a few counts. The chain employs TRBV13 and TRBJ2-7, with D possibly TRBD2 on 6 matching bases. The CDR3 covers 13 residues. Trimming pared 2 bases from V and 2 bases from J, leaving 7 bases between. Germline V gene sequence: CDR1 PRHDT, CDR2 FYEKMQ (reference sequence). This chain's CDR3 is CASSLPGAYEQYF. For the CDR3, the DNA is TGTGCCAGCAGCTTACCGGGGGCCTACGAGCAGTACTTC.